Here is one TCR beta chain with its context. The antigen remains undetermined. About 2 micrograms of genomic DNA, which was extracted from cryopreserved PBMCs, served as the material used for the TCR beta libraries. The data originate from a study of cytotoxic CD8 clonotypes in ibrutinib-treated CLL. Trimming cost V 0 bases and J 6 bases, with 11 bases left between them. This CDR3 has 13 amino acids. Germline V gives CDR1 GTSNPN, CDR2 SVGIG (reference sequence). Clones were sequenced by immunoSEQ multiplex PCR, and TCRdb holds only the in-frame ones, with some missing. In the table there are about 160,000 clones, approximately 77% of which are singletons. Whole-study results and caveats: Before falling back toward baseline at progression, clonality had risen at the time of ibrutinib response. Measured clonality at baseline was greater than in age-matched healthy donors and tracked with circulating CD8+ T-cell counts. Private clonotypes, not public ones, expanded at ibrutinib response.

This TCR was recovered from a human donor with chronic lymphocytic leukemia. The gene calls are TRBV30 and TRBJ1-1; D uncertain. This specimen was PBMCs, taken after 12 months of ibrutinib treatment. In DNA form, the CDR3 reads TGTGCCTGGAGTGTTGCGTCGGCTGCTGAAGCTTTCTTT. It translates to CAWSVASAAEAFF.